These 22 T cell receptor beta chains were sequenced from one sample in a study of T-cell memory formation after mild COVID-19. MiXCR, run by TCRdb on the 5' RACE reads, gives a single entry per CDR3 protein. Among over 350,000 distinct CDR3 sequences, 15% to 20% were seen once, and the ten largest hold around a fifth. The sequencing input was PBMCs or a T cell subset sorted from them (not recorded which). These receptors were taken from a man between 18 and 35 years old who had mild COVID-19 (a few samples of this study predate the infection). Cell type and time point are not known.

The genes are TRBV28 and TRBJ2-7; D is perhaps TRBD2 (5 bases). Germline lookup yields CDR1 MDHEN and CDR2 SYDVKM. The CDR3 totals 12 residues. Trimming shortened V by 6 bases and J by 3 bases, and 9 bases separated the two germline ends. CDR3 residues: CASSPAGYEQYV. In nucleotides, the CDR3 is TGTGCCAGCAGCCCTGCGGGCTACGAGCAGTACGTC.

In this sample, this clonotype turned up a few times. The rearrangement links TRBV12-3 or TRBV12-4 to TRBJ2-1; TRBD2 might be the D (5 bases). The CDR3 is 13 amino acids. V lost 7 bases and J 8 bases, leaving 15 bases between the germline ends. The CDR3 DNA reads TGTGCCAGCACCGGTCTAGCATTAGATGAGCAGTTCTTC. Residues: CASTGLALDEQFF.

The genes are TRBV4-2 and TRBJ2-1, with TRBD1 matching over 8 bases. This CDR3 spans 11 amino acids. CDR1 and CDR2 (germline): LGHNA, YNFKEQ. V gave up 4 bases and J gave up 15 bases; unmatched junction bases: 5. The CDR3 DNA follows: TGTGCCAGCAGCCCAGGGGGCCCCCGGTTCTTC. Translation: CASSPGGPRFF.

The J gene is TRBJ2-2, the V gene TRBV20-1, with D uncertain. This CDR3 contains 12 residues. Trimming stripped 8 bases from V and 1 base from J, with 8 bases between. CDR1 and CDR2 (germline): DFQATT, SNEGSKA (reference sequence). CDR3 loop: CSLQVNTGELFF. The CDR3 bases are TGCAGTTTGCAGGTGAACACCGGGGAGCTGTTTTTT.

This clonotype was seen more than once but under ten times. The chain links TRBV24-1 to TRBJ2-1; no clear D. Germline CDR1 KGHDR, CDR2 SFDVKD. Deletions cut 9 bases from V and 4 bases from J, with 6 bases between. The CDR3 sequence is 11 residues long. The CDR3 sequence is CATENYNEQFF. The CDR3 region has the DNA TGTGCCACCGAAAATTACAATGAGCAGTTCTTC.

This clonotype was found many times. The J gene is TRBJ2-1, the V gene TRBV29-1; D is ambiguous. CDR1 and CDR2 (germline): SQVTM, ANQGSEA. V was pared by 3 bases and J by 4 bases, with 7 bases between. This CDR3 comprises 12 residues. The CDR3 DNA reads TGCAGCGTTGACAGGCGGTACAATGAGCAGTTCTTC. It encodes CSVDRRYNEQFF.

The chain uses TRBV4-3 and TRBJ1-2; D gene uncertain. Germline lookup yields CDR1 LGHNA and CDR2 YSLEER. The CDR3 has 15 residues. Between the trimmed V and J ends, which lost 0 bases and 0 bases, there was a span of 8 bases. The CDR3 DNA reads TGCGCCAGCAGCCAAGACGCAAGGTCTAACTATGGCTACACCTTC. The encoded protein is CASSQDARSNYGYTF.

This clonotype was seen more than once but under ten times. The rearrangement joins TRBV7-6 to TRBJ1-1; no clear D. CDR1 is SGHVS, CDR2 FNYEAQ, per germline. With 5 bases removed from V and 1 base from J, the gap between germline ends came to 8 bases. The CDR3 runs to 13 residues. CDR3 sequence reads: CASSGDWNTEAFF. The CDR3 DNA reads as TGTGCCAGCAGCGGTGACTGGAACACTGAAGCTTTCTTT.

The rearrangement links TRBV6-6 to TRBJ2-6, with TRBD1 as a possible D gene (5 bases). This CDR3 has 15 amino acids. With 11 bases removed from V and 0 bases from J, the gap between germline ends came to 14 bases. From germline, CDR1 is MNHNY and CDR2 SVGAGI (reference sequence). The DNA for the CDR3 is TGTGCCGTCCAGAAAGACAGCTCTGGGGCCAACGTCCTGACTTTC. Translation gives CAVQKDSSGANVLTF.

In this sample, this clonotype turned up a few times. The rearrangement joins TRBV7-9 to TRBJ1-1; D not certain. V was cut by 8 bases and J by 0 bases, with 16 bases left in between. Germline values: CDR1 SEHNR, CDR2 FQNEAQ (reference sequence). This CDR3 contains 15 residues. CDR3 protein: CASLNGWQMNTEAFF. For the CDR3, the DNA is TGTGCCAGCCTAAACGGGTGGCAGATGAACACTGAAGCTTTCTTT.

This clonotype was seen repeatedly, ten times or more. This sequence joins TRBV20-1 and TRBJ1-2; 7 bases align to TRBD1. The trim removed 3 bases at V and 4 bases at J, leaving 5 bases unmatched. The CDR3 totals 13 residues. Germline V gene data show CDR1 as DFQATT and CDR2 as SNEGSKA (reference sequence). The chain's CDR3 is CSASRQGFYGYTF. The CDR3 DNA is TGCAGTGCTAGTAGACAGGGCTTCTATGGCTACACCTTC.

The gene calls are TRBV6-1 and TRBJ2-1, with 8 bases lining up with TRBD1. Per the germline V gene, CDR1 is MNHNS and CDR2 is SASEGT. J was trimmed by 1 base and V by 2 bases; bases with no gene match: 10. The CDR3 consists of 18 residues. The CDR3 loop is CASSETDRGIGSYNEQFF. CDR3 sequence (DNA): TGTGCCAGCAGTGAAACCGACAGGGGAATTGGGTCCTACAATGAGCAGTTCTTC.

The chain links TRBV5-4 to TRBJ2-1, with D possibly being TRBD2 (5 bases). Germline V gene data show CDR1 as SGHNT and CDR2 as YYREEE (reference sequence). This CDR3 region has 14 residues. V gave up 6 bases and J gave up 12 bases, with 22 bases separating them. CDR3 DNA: TGTGCCAGCAATGAGAACGGAGCCGGGATGTGGCAGTTCTTC. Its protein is CASNENGAGMWQFF.

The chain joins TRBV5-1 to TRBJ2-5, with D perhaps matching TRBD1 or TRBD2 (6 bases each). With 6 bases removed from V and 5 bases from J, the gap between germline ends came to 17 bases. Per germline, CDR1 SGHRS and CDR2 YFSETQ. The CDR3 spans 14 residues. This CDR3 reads CASTAMGGRETQYF. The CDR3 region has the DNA TGCGCCAGCACCGCGATGGGGGGCCGGGAGACCCAGTACTTC.

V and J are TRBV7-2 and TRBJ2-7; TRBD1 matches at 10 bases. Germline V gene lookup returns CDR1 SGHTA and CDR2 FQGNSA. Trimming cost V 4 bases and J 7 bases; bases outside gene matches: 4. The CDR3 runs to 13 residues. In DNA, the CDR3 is TGTGCCAGCAGCTCCGGACAGGGGGGAGAGCAGTACTTC. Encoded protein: CASSSGQGGEQYF.

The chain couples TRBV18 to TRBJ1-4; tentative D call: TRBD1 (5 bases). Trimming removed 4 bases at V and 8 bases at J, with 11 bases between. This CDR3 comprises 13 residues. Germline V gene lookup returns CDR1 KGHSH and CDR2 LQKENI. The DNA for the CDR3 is TGTGCCAGCTCACGGGGACGGGAGGAAAAACTGTTTTTT. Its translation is CASSRGREEKLFF. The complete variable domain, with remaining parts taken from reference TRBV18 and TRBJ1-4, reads NAGVMQNPRHLVRRRGQEARLRCSPMKGHSHVYWYRQLPEEGLKFMVYLQKENIIDESGMPKERFSAEFPKEGPSILRIQQVVRGDSAAYFCASSRGREEKLFFGSGTQLSVL.

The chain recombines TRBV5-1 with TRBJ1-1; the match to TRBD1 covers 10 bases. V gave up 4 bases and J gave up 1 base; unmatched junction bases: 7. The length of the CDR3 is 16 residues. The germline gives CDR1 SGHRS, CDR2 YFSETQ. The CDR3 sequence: CASSPGQGTGNTEAFF. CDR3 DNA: TGCGCCAGCAGCCCGGGACAGGGGACAGGGAACACTGAAGCTTTCTTT.

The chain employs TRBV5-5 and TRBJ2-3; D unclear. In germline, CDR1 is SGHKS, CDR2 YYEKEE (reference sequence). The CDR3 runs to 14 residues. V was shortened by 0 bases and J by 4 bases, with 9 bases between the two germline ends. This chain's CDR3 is CASSLEAPPDTQYF. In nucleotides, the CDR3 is TGTGCCAGCAGCTTGGAGGCCCCCCCAGATACGCAGTATTTT.

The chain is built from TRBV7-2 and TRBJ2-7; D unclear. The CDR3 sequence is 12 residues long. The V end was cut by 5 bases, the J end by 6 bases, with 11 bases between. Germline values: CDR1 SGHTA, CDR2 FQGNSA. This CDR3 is CASSTYNGEQYF. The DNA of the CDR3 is TGTGCCAGCAGCACGTATAACGGCGAGCAGTACTTC.

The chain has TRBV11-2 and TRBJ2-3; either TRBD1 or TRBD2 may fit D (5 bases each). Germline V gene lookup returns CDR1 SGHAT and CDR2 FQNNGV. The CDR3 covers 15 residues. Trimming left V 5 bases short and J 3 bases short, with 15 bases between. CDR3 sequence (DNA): TGTGCCAGCAGCGGGACCCCCGGTCGGACAGATACGCAGTATTTT. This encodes CASSGTPGRTDTQYF.

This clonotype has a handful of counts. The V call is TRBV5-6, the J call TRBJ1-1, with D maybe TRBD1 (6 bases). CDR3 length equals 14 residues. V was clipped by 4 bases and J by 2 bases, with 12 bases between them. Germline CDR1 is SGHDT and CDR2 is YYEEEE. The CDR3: CASSTDRFNTEAFF. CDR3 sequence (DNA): TGTGCCAGCAGCACGGACAGATTTAACACTGAAGCTTTCTTT.

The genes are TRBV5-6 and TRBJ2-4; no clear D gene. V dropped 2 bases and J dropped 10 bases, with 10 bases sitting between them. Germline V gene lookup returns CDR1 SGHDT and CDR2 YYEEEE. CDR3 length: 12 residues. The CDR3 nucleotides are TGTGCCAGCAGCTTTGGTGGTGATATTCAGTACTTC. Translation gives CASSFGGDIQYF.